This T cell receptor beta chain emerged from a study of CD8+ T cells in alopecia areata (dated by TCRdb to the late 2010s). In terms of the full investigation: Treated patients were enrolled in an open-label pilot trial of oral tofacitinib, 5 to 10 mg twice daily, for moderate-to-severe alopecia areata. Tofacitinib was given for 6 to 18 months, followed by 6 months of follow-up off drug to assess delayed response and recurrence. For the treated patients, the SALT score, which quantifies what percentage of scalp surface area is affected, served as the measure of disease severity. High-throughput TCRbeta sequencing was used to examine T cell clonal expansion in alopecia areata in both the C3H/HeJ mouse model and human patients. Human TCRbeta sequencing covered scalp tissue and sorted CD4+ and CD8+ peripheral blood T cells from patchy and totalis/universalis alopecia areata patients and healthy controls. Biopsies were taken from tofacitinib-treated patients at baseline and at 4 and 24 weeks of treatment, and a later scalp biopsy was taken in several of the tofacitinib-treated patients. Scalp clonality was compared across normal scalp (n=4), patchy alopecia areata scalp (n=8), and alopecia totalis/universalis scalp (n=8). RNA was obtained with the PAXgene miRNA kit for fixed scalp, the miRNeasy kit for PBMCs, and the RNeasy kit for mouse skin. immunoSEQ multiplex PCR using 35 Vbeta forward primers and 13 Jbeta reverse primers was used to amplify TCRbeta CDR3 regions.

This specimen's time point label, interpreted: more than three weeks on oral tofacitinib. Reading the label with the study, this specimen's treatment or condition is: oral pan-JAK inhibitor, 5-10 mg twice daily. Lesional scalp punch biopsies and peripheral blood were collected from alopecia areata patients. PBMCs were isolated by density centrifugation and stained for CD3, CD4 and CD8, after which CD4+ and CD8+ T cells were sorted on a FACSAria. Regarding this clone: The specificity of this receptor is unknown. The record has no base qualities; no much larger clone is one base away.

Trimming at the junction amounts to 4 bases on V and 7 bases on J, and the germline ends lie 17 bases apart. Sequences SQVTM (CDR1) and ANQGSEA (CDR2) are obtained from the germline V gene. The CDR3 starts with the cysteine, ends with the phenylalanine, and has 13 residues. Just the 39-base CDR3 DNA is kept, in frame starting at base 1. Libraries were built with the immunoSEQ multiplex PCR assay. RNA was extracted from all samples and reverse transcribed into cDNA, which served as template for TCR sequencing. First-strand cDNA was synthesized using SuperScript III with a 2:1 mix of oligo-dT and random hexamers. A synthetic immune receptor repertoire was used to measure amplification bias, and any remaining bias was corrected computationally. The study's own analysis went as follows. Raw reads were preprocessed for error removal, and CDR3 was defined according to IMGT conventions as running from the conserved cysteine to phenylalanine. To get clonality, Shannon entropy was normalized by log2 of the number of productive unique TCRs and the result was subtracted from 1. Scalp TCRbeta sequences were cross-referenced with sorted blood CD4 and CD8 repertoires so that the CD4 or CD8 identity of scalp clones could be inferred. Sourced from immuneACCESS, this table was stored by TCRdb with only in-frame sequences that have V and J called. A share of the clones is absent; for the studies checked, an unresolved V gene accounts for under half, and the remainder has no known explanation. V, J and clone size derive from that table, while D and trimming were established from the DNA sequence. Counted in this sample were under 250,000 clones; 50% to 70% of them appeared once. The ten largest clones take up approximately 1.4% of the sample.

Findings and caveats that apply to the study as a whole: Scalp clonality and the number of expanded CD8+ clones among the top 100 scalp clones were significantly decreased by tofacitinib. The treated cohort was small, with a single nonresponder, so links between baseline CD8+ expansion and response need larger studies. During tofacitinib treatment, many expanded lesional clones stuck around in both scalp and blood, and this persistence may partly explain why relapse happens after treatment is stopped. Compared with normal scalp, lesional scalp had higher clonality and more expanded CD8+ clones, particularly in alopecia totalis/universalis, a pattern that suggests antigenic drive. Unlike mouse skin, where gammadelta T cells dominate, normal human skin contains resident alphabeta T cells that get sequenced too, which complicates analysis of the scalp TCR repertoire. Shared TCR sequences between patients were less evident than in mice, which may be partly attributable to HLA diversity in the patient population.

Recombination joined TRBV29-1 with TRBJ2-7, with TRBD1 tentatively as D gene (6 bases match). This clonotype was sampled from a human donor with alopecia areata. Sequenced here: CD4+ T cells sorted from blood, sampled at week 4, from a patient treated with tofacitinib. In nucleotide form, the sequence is TGCAGCGTTGTTGGTCTGGGGGCGAAAGAGCAGTACTTC. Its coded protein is CSVVGLGAKEQYF.